Listed here are 2 T cell receptor beta chains from one sample, sequenced in a study of early stage breast cancer tumors. Libraries were prepared by immunoSEQ multiplex PCR; TCRdb keeps only in-frame clonotypes and omits some of them. The table records 25,000 to 35,000 clones, around 50% of them present only once. The sequencing input was breast tumor tissue. The receptors derive from a person between 50 and 60 years old with breast cancer.

This chain links TRBV5-5 with TRBJ2-3; 9 bases match TRBD2. The CDR3 totals 17 residues. V lost 4 bases to trimming and J lost 2 bases; unmatched junction nucleotides: 11. Per the germline V gene, CDR1 is SGHKS and CDR2 is YYEKEE (reference sequence). This CDR3 is CASSVAGTSSYTDTQYF. CDR3 in DNA: TGTGCCAGCAGCGTGGCCGGGACTAGCTCTTACACAGATACGCAGTATTTT.

This CDR3 reads CASSSGGFTEQFF. CDR3 coding DNA: TGTGCCAGTAGCTCCGGAGGGTTCACTGAGCAGTTCTTC. This chain uses TRBV19 with TRBJ2-1; D possibly corresponds to TRBD2 (6 bases). Trimming stripped 6 bases from V and 9 bases from J, with 15 bases between. Germline lookup yields CDR1 LNHDA and CDR2 SQIVND (reference sequence). The CDR3 spans 13 residues.